This is a list of T cell receptor beta chains from one sample in a study of blood T cell repertoires in COVID-19. Assay: immunoSEQ multiplex PCR; the TCRdb copy retains only in-frame clones and omits some. This table has about 400,000 clones, 88% appearing once. Input material: PBMCs or T cells enriched from blood (not recorded which). The origin of the receptors is a woman aged 40-49 years with acute COVID-19. Each CDR3 is given with its conserved first and last residue. The order of the fields is clone size, CDR3 length, D gene, J gene, V gene, CDR3 DNA, CDR3 protein. The D gene is left open where the match is weak. Part of the rows lack a size; the others show once, few, many or a class for expanded clones.

size: .; length: 15; D: TRBD1; J: TRBJ1-6; V: TRBV2; DNA: TGTGCCAGCGGGGGGACAGGGGGTTTCAATTCACCCCTCCACTTT; CDR3: CASGGTGGFNSPLHF
size: .; length: 16; D: .; J: TRBJ2-7; V: TRBV10-3; DNA: TGTGCCATCAGTGACTTCCAGACCACTGGGCCCTACGAGCAGTACTTC; CDR3: CAISDFQTTGPYEQYF
size: few; length: 13; D: .; J: TRBJ2-5; V: TRBV7-2; DNA: TGTGCCAGCAGCTTGCAGATCCAAGAGACCCAGTACTTC; CDR3: CASSLQIQETQYF
size: .; length: 15; D: .; J: TRBJ2-5; V: TRBV27; DNA: TGTGCCAGCAGTCCCCTGCCAGGGGGGCAAGAGACCCAGTACTTC; CDR3: CASSPLPGGQETQYF
size: .; length: 15; D: .; J: TRBJ1-5; V: TRBV7-8; DNA: TGTGCCAGCAGCTTAGCGGGCCCCTCTCCTCAGCCCCAGCATTTT; CDR3: CASSLAGPSPQPQHF
size: .; length: 17; D: TRBD2; J: TRBJ2-1; V: TRBV15; DNA: TGTGCCACCAGTCCAAGAGCGGGGGAGGGCTCCTACAATGAGCAGTTCTTC; CDR3: CATSPRAGEGSYNEQFF
size: .; length: 13; D: .; J: TRBJ2-7; V: TRBV5-1; DNA: TGCGCCAGCAGCTTCCGACAGAACTACGAGCAGTACTTC; CDR3: CASSFRQNYEQYF
size: .; length: 14; D: .; J: TRBJ2-7; V: TRBV18; DNA: TGTGCCAGCTCAGCAGGGGCGGACTCCTACGAGCAGTACTTC; CDR3: CASSAGADSYEQYF
size: .; length: 14; D: .; J: TRBJ1-2; V: TRBV2; DNA: TGTGCCAGCAGTGAAGCCCAGGGTACGGATGGCTACACCTTC; CDR3: CASSEAQGTDGYTF
size: .; length: 13; D: .; J: TRBJ2-1; V: TRBV29-1; DNA: TGCAGCGTTGCCCTAGTGGGGGCGGGTGAGCAGTTCTTC; CDR3: CSVALVGAGEQFF
size: few; length: 16; D: .; J: TRBJ1-5; V: TRBV4-1; DNA: TGCGCCAGCAGCCAGGCAGGGCTAGGCGGCAATCAGCCCCAGCATTTT; CDR3: CASSQAGLGGNQPQHF
size: .; length: 18; D: TRBD2; J: TRBJ2-3; V: TRBV7-9; DNA: TGTGCCAGCAGCATCTCTAGCGGGGGGGTTTCGAGCACAGATACGCAGTATTTT; CDR3: CASSISSGGVSSTDTQYF
size: .; length: 22; D: .; J: TRBJ1-6; V: TRBV5-1; DNA: TGCGCCAGCAGCTTGGGGCCCCTCAGCGGAACCCTTAGGAGCTCCTATAATTCACCCCTCCACTTT; CDR3: CASSLGPLSGTLRSSYNSPLHF
size: .; length: 18; D: .; J: TRBJ1-3; V: TRBV11-2; DNA: TGTGCCAGCAGCTTAGTAGGGGTCGCGATTGGACCTGGAAACACCATATATTTT; CDR3: CASSLVGVAIGPGNTIYF
size: .; length: 14; D: TRBD1; J: TRBJ2-1; V: TRBV2; DNA: TGTGCCAGCAGGACAGGGGGTCCCCTGAATGAGCAGTTCTTC; CDR3: CASRTGGPLNEQFF
size: .; length: 16; D: .; J: TRBJ2-3; V: TRBV5-1; DNA: TGCGCCAGCAGCTCTAGGACATCCGGGCCCACAGATACGCAGTATTTT; CDR3: CASSSRTSGPTDTQYF
size: .; length: 15; D: .; J: TRBJ1-5; V: TRBV15; DNA: TGTGCCACCAGCAGGGATAGGGGGGGTTGGGAGCCCCAGCATTTT; CDR3: CATSRDRGGWEPQHF
size: .; length: 14; D: .; J: TRBJ1-1; V: TRBV19; DNA: TGTGCCAGTAGTATAGGGGGGCTAGACACTGAAGCTTTCTTT; CDR3: CASSIGGLDTEAFF
size: .; length: 14; D: .; J: TRBJ1-5; V: TRBV6-1; DNA: TGTGCCAGCAGTGAAAATCGGGGCAATCAGCCCCAGCATTTT; CDR3: CASSENRGNQPQHF
size: few; length: 14; D: TRBD1; J: TRBJ2-1; V: TRBV7-9; DNA: TGTGCCAGCAGCCTACTGGGACAGGGAGGTGAGCAGTTCTTC; CDR3: CASSLLGQGGEQFF
size: .; length: 17; D: .; J: TRBJ1-5; V: TRBV7-2; DNA: TGTGCCAGCAGCCTAAAATCGGGGGACCGTAACAATCAGCCCCAGCATTTT; CDR3: CASSLKSGDRNNQPQHF
size: .; length: 14; D: .; J: TRBJ2-1; V: TRBV19; DNA: TGTGCCAGTGCCTGGACATTCTCCTACAATGAGCAGTTCTTC; CDR3: CASAWTFSYNEQFF
size: .; length: 15; D: .; J: TRBJ1-4; V: TRBV11-3; DNA: TGTGCCAGCAGCTTAGATGAGTTTCTTAATGAAAAACTGTTTTTT; CDR3: CASSLDEFLNEKLFF
size: .; length: 15; D: TRBD1; J: TRBJ2-1; V: TRBV19; DNA: TGTGCCAGTAGCTACGACAGGGACAAATACAATGAGCAGTTCTTC; CDR3: CASSYDRDKYNEQFF
size: .; length: 18; D: .; J: TRBJ1-2; V: TRBV9; DNA: TGTGCCAGCAGCTCTCCGACCGGGAACCGACTAGCTAACTATGGCTACACCTTC; CDR3: CASSSPTGNRLANYGYTF
size: .; length: 16; D: .; J: TRBJ1-5; V: TRBV6-1; DNA: TGTGCCAGCAGTGACAGGTACAGGGCTGGCAATCAGCCCCAGCATTTT; CDR3: CASSDRYRAGNQPQHF
size: .; length: 17; D: TRBD1; J: TRBJ1-3; V: TRBV7-9; DNA: TGTGCCAGCAGCTTGAGAGGGGGCCTCACCTCAGGAAACACCATATATTTT; CDR3: CASSLRGGLTSGNTIYF
size: .; length: 11; D: .; J: TRBJ2-1; V: TRBV19; DNA: TGTGCCAGTAGTATATCAAGTAGTCAGTTCTTC; CDR3: CASSISSSQFF
size: .; length: 17; D: .; J: TRBJ2-4; V: TRBV19; DNA: TGTGCCAGTAGTTCCTCATCGACAACCAAAGCCAAAAACATTCAGTACTTC; CDR3: CASSSSSTTKAKNIQYF
size: few; length: 11; D: .; J: TRBJ2-1; V: TRBV15; DNA: TGTGCCACCAGCAGGGACATTGAGCAGTTCTTC; CDR3: CATSRDIEQFF
size: .; length: 17; D: TRBD1; J: TRBJ1-4; V: TRBV4-1; DNA: TGCGCCAGCAGCCAAGTAGGTTTAGGGACAGGGGGCGAGAAACTGTTTTTT; CDR3: CASSQVGLGTGGEKLFF
size: .; length: 13; D: .; J: TRBJ2-1; V: TRBV13; DNA: TGTGCCAGCAGCTTTAGCGAGGACAATGAGCAGTTCTTC; CDR3: CASSFSEDNEQFF
size: .; length: 15; D: .; J: TRBJ1-6; V: TRBV3-1/TRBV3-2; DNA: TGTGCCAGCAGCCCGTATTCCAGGTTCTCTTCACCCCTCCACTTT; CDR3: CASSPYSRFSSPLHF
size: .; length: 13; D: .; J: TRBJ1-6; V: TRBV29-1; DNA: TGCAGCGCCAGGACAACAGATAATTCACCCCTCCACTTT; CDR3: CSARTTDNSPLHF
size: .; length: 14; D: .; J: TRBJ1-1; V: TRBV12-5; DNA: TGTGCTAGTGGTTTGTCCGACGGTGGCAGGGCGGCTTTCTTT; CDR3: CASGLSDGGRAAFF
size: .; length: 14; D: .; J: TRBJ1-5; V: TRBV27; DNA: TGTGCCAGCAGTTTAATCAGGGTCAATCAGCCCCAGCATTTT; CDR3: CASSLIRVNQPQHF
size: .; length: 17; D: TRBD2; J: TRBJ2-3; V: TRBV11-3; DNA: TGTGCCAGCAGCCCCCCCGTCGGAGCGGGGGGGCATGATACGCAGTATTTT; CDR3: CASSPPVGAGGHDTQYF
size: .; length: 13; D: .; J: TRBJ1-2; V: TRBV13; DNA: TGTGCCAGCAGCCTCGGTGGCGGGGCTGGCTACACCTTC; CDR3: CASSLGGGAGYTF
size: .; length: 13; D: .; J: TRBJ1-1; V: TRBV5-3; DNA: TGTGCCAGAAGCTTGTGGGCCTCCACCCAAACTTTCTTT; CDR3: CARSLWASTQTFF
size: .; length: 12; D: .; J: TRBJ2-7; V: TRBV6-6; DNA: TGTGCCACCACCGCAGGGGGGCACGAGCAGTACTTC; CDR3: CATTAGGHEQYF
size: once; length: 16; D: .; J: TRBJ1-5; V: TRBV27; DNA: TGTGCCAGCAGTCCCCGCCCAGGCCCTCAGTGGCAGCCCCAGCATTTT; CDR3: CASSPRPGPQWQPQHF